This T cell receptor beta chain was observed in a study of blood T cell repertoires in COVID-19 (TCRdb year 2020). About the full investigation: The collaborator samples originated in the United States, Italy and Spain and spanned the acute and convalescent phases of COVID-19. The prospective study material was composed of cDNA or gDNA derived from T cells, B-cell-depleted T cells, or PBMCs. Deeply sampled blood TCRbeta repertoires from subjects exposed to, actively infected with, or recovered from COVID-19 were included in the dataset. The repertoires were made available in a free public database intended to serve as a resource for research on the immune response to SARS-CoV-2. The samples were drawn from the first 160 participants of the ongoing ImmuneRACE study and from under 1,500 subjects provided by 6 global collaborators. The sample metadata nearly always contained a de-identified subject ID, COVID-19 status, age in years and sex. Where HLA class I and class II types were available, the types were taken from metadata supplied by the sample provider, not from assay-based typing. Paper-wide results and their limitations: The quantity of clinical and demographic metadata differed by source and by participant and was supplied without curation.

The immunoSEQ Assay, a bias-controlled multiplex PCR, was used to amplify TCRbeta CDR3 regions from genomic DNA. The study's processing was this. Nucleated cell counts per sample were estimated from amplification of reference gene primers within the assay. Sequence reads were collapsed and filtered to measure the absolute abundance of every unique TCRbeta CDR3 rearrangement. For each sample, productive Simpson clonality was calculated as the square root of Simpson's diversity index across productive rearrangements. TCRdb stores this immuneACCESS table with in-frame sequences only. Part of the clones is absent; in the studies checked, under half of the shortfall reflects unresolved V genes, and no reason is known for the rest. That table supplies the V and J calls and clone size; D and trimming were determined from the DNA. A total of 100,000 to 150,000 clones appear in this sample, roughly 90% of them only once. Together, the top ten hold about 4% of the sample.

Comments on this clone: What antigen it recognizes has not been identified. No per-base quality is available; no much larger clone lies one base away.

The cysteine opens and the phenylalanine closes a CDR3 of 13 amino acids. The CDR3 DNA has 39 bases and is translated from base 1. CDR1 and CDR2, per the germline V gene (reference sequence), are SGHNT and YYREEE. Germline trimming: 5 bases from V, 3 bases from J; junction bases outside gene matches: 4. Whole blood was collected in K2EDTA tubes by collaborating institutions according to the institutions' own protocols. For TCRbeta analysis, collaborators shipped samples in one of three forms: frozen whole blood, isolated PBMCs, or DNA extracted from either of those sample types. This sequence originates from a man aged 50 or older with active COVID-19. The source material was peripheral blood. The rearranged segments are TRBV5-4 and TRBJ2-7, with 8 central nucleotides matching TRBD1. The CDR3 loop reads CASSFDRGYEQYF. The DNA reads TGTGCCAGCAGTTTCGACAGGGGCTACGAGCAGTACTTC.